Listed below are T cell receptor beta chains from one sample, sequenced in a study of T cells in Graves' hyperthyroidism and ophthalmopathy. Using its own MiXCR run on the multiplex PCR reads, TCRdb lists one record per CDR3 protein. The sample contains hundreds of thousands of distinct CDR3 sequences, more than 14% of which appear only once. Sample: blood. Source of these receptors: a woman aged 50 to 60 with Graves' ophthalmopathy. Each CDR3 is given with its conserved first and last residue.

>TRBV20-1
CSATRLAGLETQYF
>TRBV20-1
CSARDSGTSYNEQFF
>TRBV20-1
CSARDSGYEQYF
>TRBV5-6
CASSFGTSVHEQYF
>TRBV6-2/TRBV6-3
CASSQVAGGSTDTQYF
>TRBV7-9
CASSLWGGNEQFF
>TRBV27
CASSRGQYSYEQYF
>TRBV4-3
CASSQERRYEQYF
>TRBV25-1
CASSEQWGGTYEQYF
>TRBV14
CASSRDRGGYNEQFF
>TRBV5-1
CASSLVSASNTGELFF
>TRBV5-1
CASSLGTGAYQPQHF
>TRBV30
CAWSPTGIYHEQYF
>TRBV4-3
CASSQNQIAGEAASEQYF
>TRBV24-1
CATSDPDRSGANVLTF
>TRBV9
CASSVGYAGETQYF
>TRBV6-5
CASSYSISMATEAFF
>TRBV20-1
CSANLAGGIYEQYF
>TRBV6-1
CASTKDTEGYTF
>TRBV7-2
CASSSSPTPWNEQFF
>TRBV18
CASSPSGGPKGLDTQYF
>TRBV5-1
CASSPSSSGRSSRGYEQYF
>TRBV12-3/TRBV12-4
CASSSSQLGQPQHF
>TRBV24-1
CATSDMLVMDNEQFF
>TRBV28
CASSPSGREGEQFF
>TRBV9
CASSVGTGTDYEQFF
>TRBV6-2/TRBV6-3
CASSPQSLYTDTQYF
>TRBV6-2/TRBV6-3
CASRYKQGTVDTEAFF
>TRBV30
CAWSFWGVGYGYTF
>TRBV7-8
CASSSQIKPRGQLIDTQYF
>TRBV27
CASSVTGTGVLVEQYF
>TRBV12-3/TRBV12-4
CASSLPGGGTEAFF
>TRBV5-1
CASSWHRDRVKGYTF
>TRBV4-3
CASSQGLGPYNEQFF
>TRBV7-3
CASSLDNRGREQYF
>TRBV4-1
CASSLGTGVVTEAFF
>TRBV30
CAWSPGPGYTF
>TRBV20-1
CSATRRTSGKGVLGTQYF
>TRBV27
CASSFMAGGGNQPQHF
>TRBV13
CASSVLGQWNTEAFF
>TRBV12-3/TRBV12-4
CASSLSSEGEKLFF
>TRBV6-6
CASSYGAPSSYEQYF
>TRBV27
CASSLSGQGSSPLHF
>TRBV18
CASSPGRAEYEQYF
>TRBV7-9
CASSRRPLGREASYEQYF
>TRBV28
CASSESAGTSERRAWEQFF
>TRBV12-3/TRBV12-4
CASSFVENGDTQYF
>TRBV18
CASSLGLDSQETQYF
>TRBV7-7
CASSNVGQQETQYF
>TRBV5-1
CASSLGEGIVGYTF
>TRBV29-1
CSVRQGVYEQYF
>TRBV19
CASSPEPGLADNEQFF
>TRBV24-1
CATSETGRGNQPQHF
>TRBV2
CASRSQGVSNQPQHF
>TRBV20-1
CSARDPSGASGSRNEQFF
>TRBV5-1
CASSLGTGGYGYTF